The entry below gives a single T cell receptor beta chain sequence along with its context. Its antigen is undetermined. The data were taken from a study of OX40 agonist ivuxolimab in advanced cancers. As for the study in general: Patients received the agonistic anti-OX40 (CD134) antibody ivuxolimab. Dose-escalation patients had hepatocellular carcinoma, melanoma, renal cell or head and neck cancer. Treatment received earlier with anti-PD-1, anti-PD-L1 or anti-CTLA-4 agents was allowed, and over 30% had some. General observations from the study: The 0.1-3.0 mg/kg partial responders had among the lowest clonal expansion.

In germline, CDR1 is SGDLS, CDR2 YYNGEE. The CDR3 has 14 amino acids. V lost 1 base and J lost 3, with 11 bases in between. Here immunoSEQ multiplex PCR was the method, and the copy in TCRdb shows in-frame clones only, minus some. Seen here are 40,000 or so clones, 75% to 85% observed once, and the top ten hold 2% to 2.5%. The chain joins TRBV9 to TRBJ2-7; tentative D call: TRBD2 (5 bases). The input for sequencing was CD4+ or CD8+ T cells sorted from blood, taken in a trial of the OX40 agonist ivuxolimab. The sequence was obtained from an adult with an advanced solid tumor such as melanoma, head and neck, liver or kidney cancer. CDR3 residues: CASSVWPGSYEQYF. The DNA for the CDR3 is TGTGCCAGCAGCGTATGGCCGGGAAGCTACGAGCAGTACTTC.